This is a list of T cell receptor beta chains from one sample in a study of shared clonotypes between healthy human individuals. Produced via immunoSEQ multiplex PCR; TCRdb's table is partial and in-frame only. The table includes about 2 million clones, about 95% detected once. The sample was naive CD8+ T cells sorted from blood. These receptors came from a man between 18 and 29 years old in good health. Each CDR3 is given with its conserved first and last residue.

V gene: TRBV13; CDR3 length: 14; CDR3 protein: CASSLRGSEETQYF
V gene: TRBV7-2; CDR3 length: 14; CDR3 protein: CASSFGVGVTEAFF
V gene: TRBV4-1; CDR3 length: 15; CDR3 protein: CASSQVGLPTVGYTF
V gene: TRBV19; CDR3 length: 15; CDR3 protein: CASCKGIVDTGELFF
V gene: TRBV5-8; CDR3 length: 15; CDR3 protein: CASSLGGASTDTQYF
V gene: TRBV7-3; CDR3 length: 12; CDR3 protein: CASSLKFEKLFF
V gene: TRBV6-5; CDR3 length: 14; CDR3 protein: CASSLGGGHPLQFF
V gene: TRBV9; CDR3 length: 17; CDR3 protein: CASSVHSGRGSTDTQYF
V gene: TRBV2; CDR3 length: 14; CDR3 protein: CASSDKGGTDTQYF
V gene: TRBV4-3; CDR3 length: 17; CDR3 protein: CASSQERTRDLSYEQYF
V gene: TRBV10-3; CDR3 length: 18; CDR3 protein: CAIRATPGTGVDTGELFF
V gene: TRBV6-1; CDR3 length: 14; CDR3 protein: CASSEYGTGHGYTF
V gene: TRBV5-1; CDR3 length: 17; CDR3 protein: CASSLLGLAGVYNEQFF
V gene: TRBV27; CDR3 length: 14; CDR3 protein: CASRPTVVGYEQYF
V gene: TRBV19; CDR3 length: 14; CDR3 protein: CASMSYGTVDGYTF
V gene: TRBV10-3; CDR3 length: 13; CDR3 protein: CAISGTANTEAFF
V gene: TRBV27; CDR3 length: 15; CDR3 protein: CASRLAGGPTGELFF
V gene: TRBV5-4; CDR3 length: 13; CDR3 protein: CASSSNQGYEQFF
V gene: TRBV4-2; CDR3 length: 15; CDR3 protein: CASSQVSQGNQPQHF
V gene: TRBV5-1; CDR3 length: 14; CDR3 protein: CASTPGTNSIEQYF
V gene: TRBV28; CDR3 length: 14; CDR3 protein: CASSLAAEGGELFF
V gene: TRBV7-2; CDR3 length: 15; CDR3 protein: CASSLWPPPTGELFF
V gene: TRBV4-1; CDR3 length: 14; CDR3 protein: CASSQVTGGNTIYF
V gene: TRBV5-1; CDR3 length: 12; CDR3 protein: CASSPGTGELFF